This paragraph reports one TCR beta chain. This clonotype was seen a handful of times. Its antigen remains unidentified. No base quality information exists; no much larger clone differs at one position. From its cysteine to its phenylalanine, the CDR3 spans 15 amino acids. Only the CDR3 DNA is retained, 45 bases long and in frame from the first base. V lost 9 bases and J lost 2 bases, and the count of bases not matched to a germline gene is 12. As encoded in the germline V gene, CDR1 is MNHEY while CDR2 is SVGAGI. TCR beta repertoires were profiled from peripheral blood of roughly twelve young patients with multiple sclerosis to demonstrate the VDJtools post-analysis software. The multiple sclerosis patients were children and adolescents ranging in age from about 6 to 17 years. The library was built by means of PCR. The sample was run on an Illumina HiSeq 2500. To reduce PCR and sequencing biases, unique molecular identifiers were incorporated into the TCR beta cDNA libraries. Per 1 to 10 million input T cells, 500,000 or so cDNA molecules were obtained, such that each molecule approximated one T cell. The patient libraries were prepared and sequenced with the same protocol used for the earlier healthy control dataset. Within a given batch, samples were prepared together, multiplexed and sequenced on the same HiSeq lane. The authors processed their data as follows. MIGEC was used to process the raw barcoded reads, and molecular identifier groups with only a single read were discarded before consensus assembly and CDR3 extraction. Clonotype tables were post-analysed with VDJtools, normalizing diversity by down-sampling all datasets to the smallest sample size. To correct batch-related cross-sample contamination, repertoire overlap clustering matched CDR3 amino acid sequences but not nucleotide sequences. TCRdb applied fastp at Q25 and MiXCR to the public reads, then kept only in-frame beta chains. Each CDR3 protein gets just one entry, which takes the most common genes and DNA from the rows behind it. Here the V and J calls rest on TCRdb's processing, not on the authors' analysis. This sample is represented by a few hundred thousand distinct CDR3 sequences; roughly 35% of them were singletons. The ten largest account for 13% of the sample.

The data derive from a study of post-analysis software for immune sequencing data (dated by TCRdb to 2014 to 2015). Concerning the study at large: The recorded disease courses included relapsing-remitting, secondary progressive and progressive-relapsing multiple sclerosis, and some patients had no subtype annotation. The multiple sclerosis patient repertoires were compared with about a dozen previously published healthy control repertoires from donors aged about 6 to 28 years. A subset of samples was prepared in parallel using single-end sample barcoding, then pooled and co-amplified after Illumina adapter ligation.

Points the paper makes about the study in general: When samples were clustered directly using the F measure, samples prepared in the same batch co-clustered strongly, which prompted a batch-effect correction. The control group was slightly older than the multiple sclerosis patient group. Four or five TRBV segments, including TRBV5-6, TRBV5-1 and TRBV20-1, were significantly more frequent in patients than controls. Multiple sclerosis patients had significantly lower normalized Chao1 diversity than controls, a result that suggests substantial peripheral T-cell clonal expansion.

The V and J segments used are TRBV6-5 and TRBJ2-7; 8 junctional bases match TRBD2. The sequence came from a girl aged 10-17 years with multiple sclerosis. The source material was blood. The sequence in DNA is TGTGCCAGTAGCTTCAACCCAGCGGGAGCCTACGAGCAGTACTTC. This is translated as CASSFNPAGAYEQYF.